This T cell receptor beta chain was captured in a study of blood T cell repertoires in COVID-19. Overall study context: COVID-19 samples from acute and convalescent phases originated in the United States, Italy and Spain. The cDNA or gDNA used as material had been derived from T cells, B-cell-depleted T cells, or PBMCs.

The germline gives CDR1 SGHTS, CDR2 YDEGEE. The CDR3 totals 14 residues. Trimming pared 9 bases from V and 5 bases from J, leaving 15 bases between. A Seattle source enrolled patients during active infection and followed them longitudinally. Per the authors' pipeline: Estimation of nucleated cell counts relied on the amplification of reference gene primers. Sequencing was performed with immunoSEQ multiplex PCR; in TCRdb, only in-frame clones are kept and a portion is missing. The DNA gave D and trimming, while V, J and clone size come from that table. The sample lists 95,000 to 150,000 clones; 90% were seen once.

The TCR comes from a woman aged 55-70 years with COVID-19, enrolled during active disease. The source material was peripheral blood. J is TRBJ1-6 and V is TRBV5-8; TRBD1 is a possible D gene (6 bases). The CDR3 reads CANNRDKNNSPLHF. DNA for the CDR3: TGTGCCAACAACCGGGACAAGAATAATTCACCCCTCCACTTT.